This entry lists 23 T cell receptor beta chains sequenced from one sample in a study of blood T cell repertoires in COVID-19. Clones were read by immunoSEQ multiplex PCR, and TCRdb kept only the in-frame ones, dropping some. The table has roughly 390,000 clones, around 87% seen once. Material for sequencing was peripheral blood. Receptors were obtained from a woman aged 25 to 39 with COVID-19, enrolled during active disease.

The genes are TRBV14 and TRBJ2-5; the D is unclear. The V gene's germline CDR1 is SGHDN and CDR2 FVKESK. This CDR3 has 13 amino acids. Between the trimmed V and J ends, which lost 0 bases and 5 bases, there was a span of 7 bases. The CDR3 reads CASSQDPQETQYF. The CDR3 region has the DNA TGTGCCAGCAGCCAAGACCCCCAGGAGACCCAGTACTTC.

The chain carries TRBV28 and TRBJ2-4; 11 bases align to TRBD1. V lost 5 bases and J lost 6; bases outside the gene matches: 6. Looked up from germline, CDR1 is MDHEN and CDR2 is SYDVKM. This CDR3 has 15 amino acids. The CDR3 nucleotides are TGTGCCAGCAGTCTGACCGGGACAGGGGGAAACATTCAGTACTTC. Its translation is CASSLTGTGGNIQYF.

This clone showed up just once. The chain links TRBV28 to TRBJ1-2; D is undetermined. V lost 6 bases and J lost 8, with 13 bases in between. Germline CDR1 and CDR2: MDHEN and SYDVKM. This CDR3 region has 12 residues. CDR3 nucleotide sequence: TGTGCCAGCAGGCGGGATTCTCGAGGCTACACCTTC. Translation: CASRRDSRGYTF.

This sequence joins TRBV10-3 and TRBJ2-7; tentative D call: TRBD1 (6 bases). This CDR3 region has 12 residues. Germline assignment: CDR1 ENHRY and CDR2 SYGVKD. The V end was cut by 8 bases, the J end by 5 bases, with 13 bases between. The CDR3 coding sequence is TGTGCCATCGCGGCAGGGGCCCACGAGCAGTACTTC. Amino acids: CAIAAGAHEQYF.

V is TRBV9 and J is TRBJ2-2; the D is unclear. The CDR3 runs 12 residues. The ends were cut back, 3 bases at V and 8 bases at J, with 8 bases in the middle. The germline gives CDR1 SGDLS, CDR2 YYNGEE. CDR3: CASSDLIGELFF. The CDR3 DNA is TGTGCCAGCAGCGACTTGATAGGGGAGCTGTTTTTT.

A note on this clone: Other DNA sequences from this sample encode an identical CDR3 as well. V and J are TRBV6-2 or TRBV6-3 and TRBJ2-7; the match to TRBD2 covers 11 bases. The CDR3 consists of 16 residues. V trimming: 4 bases; J trimming: 3 bases; junction bases outside the gene matches: 8. The germline V gene has CDR1 MNHEY and CDR2 SVGEGT. This CDR3 reads CASSSMTSGNSYEQYF. Written as DNA, the CDR3 is TGTGCCAGCAGTTCAATGACTAGCGGGAACAGCTACGAGCAGTACTTC.

The J gene is TRBJ2-5, the V gene TRBV19, with 9 bases aligning to TRBD1. The CDR3 runs to 15 residues. J lost 5 bases, V lost 5 bases, and 9 bases had no gene match. Germline V lookup: CDR1 LNHDA, CDR2 SQIVND (reference sequence). The CDR3 DNA reads as TGTGCCAGTAGTGGGACACAGGGGGCGGAGGAGACCCAGTACTTC. It yields the protein CASSGTQGAEETQYF.

This clone has ten or more counts. The chain has TRBV21-1 and TRBJ2-1; the D segment call TRBD2 is taken from the table without a DNA check. TRBV21-1 is a recognized pseudogene. This CDR3 is built from 15 residues. This chain's CDR3 is CASSAWGLADNEQFF. The CDR3 DNA sequence: TGTGCCAGCAGCGCGTGGGGACTAGCAGACAATGAGCAGTTCTTC.

This clone was seen more than once but under ten times. V usage is TRBV24-1 and J usage is TRBJ2-5; no reliable D call. V shed 9 bases and J shed 2 bases, with 9 bases lying between them. The germline V gene has CDR1 KGHDR and CDR2 SFDVKD. The CDR3 is made up of 12 amino acids. In nucleotides, the CDR3 is TGTGCCACCGGCGACGGGCAAGAGACCCAGTACTTC. This gives the protein CATGDGQETQYF.

The chain is built from TRBV5-1 and TRBJ1-4; no reliable D call. Germline assignment: CDR1 SGHRS and CDR2 YFSETQ. The CDR3 runs 15 residues. The V end was cut by 0 bases, the J end by 4 bases, with 10 bases between. Here the CDR3 reads CASSLGATVNEKLFF. CDR3 DNA: TGCGCCAGCAGCTTGGGGGCTACCGTTAATGAAAAACTGTTTTTT. The whole variable domain, filled in from reference TRBV5-1 and TRBJ1-4, reads KAGVTQTPRYLIKTRGQQVTLSCSPISGHRSVSWYQQTPGQGLQFLFEYFSETQRNKGNFPGRFSGRQFSNSRSEMNVSTLELGDSALYLCASSLGATVNEKLFFGSGTQLSVL.

This clone appeared many times. CDR3 coding DNA: TGTGCCAGCAGTGATCCCGGGAGGGAAGGGAATGAGCAGTTCTTC. It is translated as CASSDPGREGNEQFF. The V gene is TRBV6-6, the J gene TRBJ2-1, with 8 bases that match TRBD2. J gave up 7 bases and V 5 bases, and 10 bases lay outside the gene matches. The CDR3 sequence is 15 residues long. Germline CDR1 is MNHNY and CDR2 is SVGAGI (reference sequence).

The V gene is TRBV19, the J gene TRBJ2-3, with TRBD1 matching over 9 bases. CDR1 and CDR2 (germline): LNHDA, SQIVND (reference sequence). The CDR3 has 13 amino acids. Losses at the gene ends were 6 bases for V and 6 bases for J; bases not matched to a gene: 4. The CDR3 coding sequence is TGTGCCAGTAGGCGACAGGGGGAGGATACGCAGTATTTT. Amino acids: CASRRQGEDTQYF.

The chain employs TRBV27 and TRBJ2-6; 7 bases line up with TRBD1. From germline, CDR1 is MNHEY and CDR2 SMNVEV (reference sequence). There are 14 residues in the CDR3. J was trimmed by 2 bases and V by 7 bases; bases with no gene match: 2. Written as DNA, the CDR3 is TGTGCCAGCAAACAGGGGACTGGGGCCAACGTCCTGACTTTC. This translates into CASKQGTGANVLTF.

The chain employs TRBV30 and TRBJ2-5, with D maybe TRBD2 (6 bases). This CDR3 region has 12 residues. Per the germline V gene, CDR1 is GTSNPN and CDR2 is SVGIG (reference sequence). V dropped 8 bases and J dropped 10 bases, with 20 bases sitting between them. This CDR3 reads CATDLGGKIQYF. DNA of the CDR3: TGTGCCACCGACCTTGGCGGGAAGATCCAGTACTTC.

This clone was counted a single time. This sequence joins TRBV9 and TRBJ2-5; TRBD1 matches at 11 bases. This CDR3 is built from 15 residues. V lost 4 bases, J lost 4 bases, and 6 bases stayed unmatched. In germline, CDR1 is SGDLS, CDR2 YYNGEE. The CDR3 sequence is CASSSPGTGGETQYF. CDR3 nucleotides: TGTGCCAGCAGCTCCCCCGGGACAGGGGGAGAGACCCAGTACTTC.

The chain links TRBV28 to TRBJ2-7; a possible D gene is TRBD1 (6 bases). Trimming pared 5 bases from V and 1 base from J, leaving 12 bases between. The CDR3 has 14 amino acids. Germline V lookup: CDR1 MDHEN, CDR2 SYDVKM. The CDR3 DNA reads as TGTGCCAGCAGTAAACGGACAGTATCCTACGAGCAGTACTTC. Its translation is CASSKRTVSYEQYF.

The rearrangement joins TRBV27 to TRBJ2-1, with D possibly matching TRBD2 (6 bases). Trimming took off 4 bases at V and 9 bases at J, with 16 bases between the two ends. The germline gives CDR1 MNHEY, CDR2 SMNVEV (reference sequence). The CDR3 spans 14 residues. CDR3: CASSYERGTSEQFF. In DNA, the CDR3 is TGTGCCAGCAGTTATGAGCGCGGGACCAGTGAGCAGTTCTTC.

CDR3: CASSLSTPAEGGRQPQHF. In DNA form, the CDR3 reads TGTGCCAGCAGCTTAAGTACCCCCGCGGAGGGAGGAAGGCAGCCCCAGCATTTT. The chain recombines TRBV7-9 with TRBJ1-5, with D hard to call. CDR3 length equals 18 residues. The germline gives CDR1 SEHNR, CDR2 FQNEAQ (reference sequence). The V end was cut by 2 bases, the J end by 7 bases, with 24 bases between.

This clone was detected only a few times. The genes are TRBV14 and TRBJ1-5, with D possibly matching TRBD1 (5 bases). V was trimmed by 2 bases and J by 7 bases, leaving 9 bases between them. The CDR3 is made up of 13 amino acids. Germline V CDR1 and CDR2: SGHDN, FVKESK. The CDR3 spells CASSQSPGQPQHF. The CDR3, as DNA: TGTGCCAGCAGCCAAAGTCCAGGGCAGCCCCAGCATTTT. The whole variable domain, filled in from reference TRBV14 and TRBJ1-5, reads EAGVTQFPSHSVIEKGQTVTLRCDPISGHDNLYWYRRVMGKEIKFLLHFVKESKQDESGMPNNRFLAERTGGTYSTLKVQPAELEDSGVYFCASSQSPGQPQHFGDGTRLSIL.

V usage is TRBV2 and J usage is TRBJ2-7; D may be TRBD1 (6 bases). The CDR3 is 18 amino acids. Trimming cost V 2 bases and J 0 bases, with 20 bases left between them. Germline values: CDR1 SNHLY, CDR2 FYNNEI. In DNA, the CDR3 is TGTGCCAGCAGTGAAAGGTTGCTGGTGGCAGGGGACTCCTACGAGCAGTACTTC. Protein sequence: CASSERLLVAGDSYEQYF.

The chain uses TRBV5-1 and TRBJ2-2; the match to TRBD1 covers 12 bases. This CDR3 is built from 15 residues. CDR1 and CDR2 (germline): SGHRS, YFSETQ. Unmatched junction bases numbered 4, after V lost 3 bases and J lost 7 bases. The CDR3 spells CASSSGQGAGGELFF. The DNA for the CDR3 is TGCGCCAGCAGCTCGGGACAGGGGGCCGGCGGGGAGCTGTTTTTT.

This chain links TRBV4-1 with TRBJ2-6; 11 bases map to TRBD2. Germline V gene lookup returns CDR1 MGHRA and CDR2 YSYEKL. The V and J ends lost 0 bases and 0 bases, in that order; junction bases with no gene match: 1. This CDR3 is 18 amino acids long. In DNA form, the CDR3 reads TGCGCCAGCAGCCAAGATGGGACTAGCGGCTCTGGGGCCAACGTCCTGACTTTC. Residues: CASSQDGTSGSGANVLTF.

This rearrangement joins TRBV5-1 to TRBJ1-1; weak D call: TRBD1 (5 bases). The CDR3 contains 12 residues. V lost 4 bases and J lost 6, with 10 bases in between. Germline CDR1 reads SGHRS; CDR2 reads YFSETQ. The DNA for the CDR3 is TGCGCCAGCAGCCCTCGGGGGGCTGAAGCTTTCTTT. This gives the protein CASSPRGAEAFF.